These T cell receptor beta chains were read from a single sample in a study of shared clonotypes between healthy human individuals. Clones were read by immunoSEQ multiplex PCR, and TCRdb kept only the in-frame ones, dropping some. The sample lists roughly 810,000 clones; about 97% were seen once. The sample was naive CD8+ T cells sorted from blood. These receptors were taken from a man aged 25 to 40 in good health. Each CDR3 is given with its conserved first and last residue. Fields, in order: J gene, CDR3 length, V gene, CDR3 protein.

>TRBJ1-2|13|TRBV29-1
CSASDRQGYGYTF
>TRBJ2-1|15|TRBV9
CASSGGDNSYNEQFF
>TRBJ2-1|15|TRBV15
CATSRDRGLAASQFF
>TRBJ2-7|12|TRBV7-9
CASSLTGTEQYF
>TRBJ2-6|17|TRBV5-5
CASSLGRVSSGANVLTF
>TRBJ2-7|17|TRBV7-9
CASSLPLTTGGVYEQYF
>TRBJ2-3|12|TRBV11-2
CASGLTVDTQYF
>TRBJ2-1|14|TRBV9
CASSQGARVDEQFF
>TRBJ2-7|14|TRBV7-8
CASSATPQVAEQYF
>TRBJ2-7|13|TRBV27
CASSPGHTYEQYF
>TRBJ2-3|14|TRBV7-9
CASSLESGADTQYF
>TRBJ2-1|11|TRBV5-6
CASSLFHEQFF
>TRBJ2-3|18|TRBV9
CASSLGLAGGGGTDTQYF
>TRBJ1-1|20|TRBV28
CASSLFVLGRKKDTNTEAFF
>TRBJ2-7|18|TRBV13
CASSSRLAGGPGLYEQYF
>TRBJ1-4|15|TRBV7-9
CASSHQQGAAEKLFF
>TRBJ2-7|13|TRBV27
CASSIRRTYEQYF
>TRBJ2-1|12|TRBV27
CASSGLGGEQFF
>TRBJ2-7|8|TRBV19
CAGNEQYF
>TRBJ2-1|14|TRBV7-6
CASSFGTGGLEQFF
>TRBJ2-2|15|TRBV10-3
CAISESSGSAGELFF
>TRBJ2-3|15|TRBV19
CASSILEGSTDTQYF
>TRBJ2-3|13|TRBV11-2
CASSLAAPDTQYF
>TRBJ2-7|12|TRBV5-5
CASSLNGPRWYF
>TRBJ2-4|17|TRBV7-8
CASSLLDRVGTKNIQYF
>TRBJ2-7|18|TRBV5-1
CASSLSSHGGDLTYEQYF
>TRBJ1-5|16|TRBV12-5
CASGPKDRAADQPQHF
>TRBJ1-1|16|TRBV11-2
CASSSPVGQGNTEAFF
>TRBJ1-4|15|TRBV13
CASSPSGPWNEKLFF
>TRBJ1-5|18|TRBV27
CASSPRLSEKGVYQPQHF
>TRBJ1-4|16|TRBV7-9
CASSYPSTGFNEKLFF
>TRBJ2-2|13|TRBV5-1
CASSRDLAGELFF
>TRBJ2-7|12|TRBV7-9
CASSPTSYEQYF
>TRBJ2-1|17|TRBV5-1
CASSLGWTSGRYNEQFF
>TRBJ2-1|20|TRBV9
CASSVPTLAGGPASYNEQFF
>TRBJ2-7|15|TRBV7-9
CASSSRLAGEGEQYF
>TRBJ2-5|14|TRBV6-6
CASSYTGVRETQYF
>TRBJ2-1|15|TRBV6-8
CASSFWDRGSNEQFF
>TRBJ2-1|18|TRBV27
CASSRTSGSFSSYNEQFF
>TRBJ2-7|16|TRBV7-9
CASNTPSGTDSGEQYF
>TRBJ2-7|16|TRBV5-1
CASSLPARGISDEQYF
>TRBJ1-2|15|TRBV30
CAWSVRGVISDGYTF
>TRBJ2-7|16|TRBV27
CASSLGVASSAYEQYF
>TRBJ2-5|13|TRBV5-1
CASSFGSEETQYF
>TRBJ2-7|14|TRBV27
CASSLMGLAGGLCF
>TRBJ2-1|17|TRBV4-1
CASSQALAGRGYNEQFF